This record concerns one T cell receptor beta chain sequence. The sample is drawn from a study of blood T cell repertoires in COVID-19. Study summary: Specimens from acute and convalescent COVID-19 originated in the United States, Italy and Spain. Nucleic acid was either cDNA or gDNA, and it came from T cells, B-cell-depleted T cells, or PBMCs.

The germline CDR1 and CDR2 sequences are SGHRS and YFSETQ. The CDR3 length is 14 residues. V was pared by 0 bases and J by 8 bases, with 6 bases of the junction left unmatched. In the study's own analysis: Using reference gene primer amplification, nucleated cell counts were estimated. Sequencing used immunoSEQ multiplex PCR; TCRdb keeps in-frame clones, though not all of them. That table is the source of V, J and clone size, and D and trimming were worked out from the DNA. This table holds about 27,000 clones, 75% to 95% found once. The chain combines TRBV5-1 with TRBJ1-2, with 8 bases fitting TRBD1. The receptor was isolated from a human donor with active COVID-19. The donor label of this sample is uncertain. The sequencing input was peripheral blood. The CDR3 is CASSLGQGRGGYTF. The CDR3 DNA sequence: TGCGCCAGCAGCTTGGGACAGGGGCGCGGAGGCTACACCTTC.